This passage covers 24 T cell receptor beta chains from one sample sequenced in a study of T cells in women clearing cervical HPV infection (dated by TCRdb to 2016 to 2019). The library was obtained by the immunoSEQ multiplex PCR assay. What TCRdb holds here is the immuneACCESS table cut down to in-frame rearrangements. Part of the clones is not present; checked against another copy, under half of the missing clones reflect an unresolved V gene, and the others are unexplained. This sample's table lists some 40,000 clones. Together, the top ten hold 5.8% of the sample. The sample was blood buffy coat. These TCRs come from a woman aged 18 to 75 with a cervical HPV16 infection that either progressed to CIN3+ or cleared (not recorded which).

A remark on this clone: Coverage ceases 3 residues before the CDR3 finishes, and the germline J gene fills in the end. This chain joins TRBV5-1 and TRBJ2-1; possible D gene TRBD1, 5 bases. Germline-derived CDR1 and CDR2 are SGHRS and YFSETQ. V gave up 5 bases and J gave up 0 bases, with 18 bases separating them. The CDR3 is 17 residues long. CDR3 loop: CASSFTGFRSSYNEQFF. Partial CDR3 DNA: TGCGCCAGCAGTTTCACAGGCTTCAGGAGCTCCTACAATGAG.

As to this clone: The CDR3 end lies 3 residues beyond the end of the read and is filled in from the germline J gene. The chain is built from TRBV10-1 and TRBJ2-5; D unclear. V was cut by 7 bases and J by 0 bases, with 9 bases left in between. This CDR3 contains 13 residues. The germline V gene encodes CDR1 WNHNN and CDR2 SYGVQD (reference sequence). The CDR3: CASIRLYQETQYF. CDR3 bases read: TGCGCCAGCATTCGACTGTACCAAGAGACC.

Of note for this clone: The CDR3 extends 3 residues past the end of the read, so its final part is completed from the germline J gene. The chain uses TRBV28 and TRBJ2-3; tentatively, D is TRBD1 (6 bases). V lost 6 bases and J 2 bases, leaving 18 bases between the germline ends. CDR1 and CDR2 (germline): MDHEN, SYDVKM. This CDR3 has 16 amino acids. The CDR3 sequence is CASSPPWTDSTDTQYF. The DNA read from the CDR3 is TGTGCCAGCAGCCCTCCTTGGACAGATTCCACAGATACG. Full variable domain (missing parts from reference TRBV28 and TRBJ2-3): DVKVTQSSRYLVKRTGEKVFLECVQDMDHENMFWYRQDPGLGLRLIYFSYDVKMKEKGDIPEGYSVSREKKERFSLILESASTNQTSMYLCASSPPWTDSTDTQYFGPGTRLTVL.

Concerning this clone: The read halts 3 residues ahead of the CDR3 end, with the missing end drawn from the germline J gene. The chain carries TRBV30 and TRBJ1-1; D is unresolved. Germline CDR1 reads GTSNPN; CDR2 reads SVGIG (reference sequence). The CDR3 has 15 residues. V lost 0 bases, J lost 2 bases, and 13 bases lay in between. CDR3 region: CAWSVLSQSNTEAFF. The covered CDR3 bases are TGTGCCTGGAGTGTATTATCGCAGTCAAACACTGAA. The full variable domain, with the rest looked up from reference TRBV30 and TRBJ1-1, is SQTIHQWPATLVQPVGSPLSLECTVEGTSNPNLYWYRQAAGRGLQLLFYSVGIGQISSEVPQNLSASRPQDRQFILSSKKLLLSDSGFYLCAWSVLSQSNTEAFFGQGTRLTVV.

Remarks on this clone: The read falls 3 residues short of the CDR3 end, and the missing part is taken from the germline J gene. This chain links TRBV6-1 with TRBJ2-2; TRBD1 is a possible D gene (5 bases). Trimming took off 4 bases at V and 3 bases at J, with 12 bases between the two ends. Per the germline V gene, CDR1 is MNHNS and CDR2 is SASEGT. CDR3 length equals 15 residues. CDR3: CASSARLGHTGELFF. The sequenced part of the CDR3 DNA is TGTGCCAGCAGTGCCCGACTGGGGCACACCGGGGAG.

As for this clone: From the germline J gene comes the end of the CDR3, since the read stops 3 residues before it. V gene TRBV5-4 combines with J gene TRBJ2-7, with TRBD2 as a possible D gene (6 bases). V gave up 4 bases and J gave up 1 base, with 15 bases separating them. In germline, CDR1 is SGHNT, CDR2 YYREEE (reference sequence). The CDR3 has 15 amino acids. CDR3 bases read: TGTGCCAGCAGCCGCTCGGGGACTGGTTCCTACGAG. Encoded protein: CASSRSGTGSYE. The CDR3 as a whole reads CASSRSGTGSYEQYF. Based on the CDR3 plus reference TRBV5-4 and TRBJ2-7, the full variable domain is ETGVTQSPTHLIKTRGQQVTLRCSSQSGHNTVSWYQQALGQGPQFIFQYYREEENGRGNFPPRFSGLQFPNYSSELNVNALELDDSALYLCASSRSGTGSYEQYFGPGTRLTVT.

With regard to this clone: The read finishes 3 residues shy of the CDR3 end, and the germline J gene is used to complete it. This chain connects TRBV6-2 or TRBV6-3 to TRBJ2-7, with D perhaps matching TRBD1 (6 bases). The germline V gene encodes CDR1 MNHEY and CDR2 SVGEGT. V lost 4 bases and J lost 3, with 10 bases in between. The CDR3 totals 13 residues. The part of the CDR3 DNA that was read is TGTGCCAGCAGTTGGGACATCGACTACGAG. It yields the protein CASSWDIDYE. The whole CDR3 region reads CASSWDIDYEQYF.

To note about this clone: The read halts 3 residues ahead of the CDR3 end, with the missing end drawn from the germline J gene. This chain uses TRBV16 with TRBJ1-1; D is uncertain. This CDR3 contains 15 residues. Germline V gene sequence: CDR1 KGHSY, CDR2 FQNENV. Trimming removed 0 bases from V and 2 bases from J, with 10 bases in between. The CDR3 loop reads CASSQSQRTNTEAFF. The covered CDR3 bases are TGTGCCAGCAGCCAATCTCAGAGAACAAACACTGAA. Full variable domain (remainder filled in from reference TRBV16 and TRBJ1-1): GEEVAQTPKHLVRGEGQKAKLYCAPIKGHSYVFWYQQVLKNEFKFLISFQNENVFDETGMPKERFSAKCLPNSPCSLEIQATKLEDSAVYFCASSQSQRTNTEAFFGQGTRLTVV.

Comment on this clone: Read coverage stops 3 residues before the CDR3 terminus; the germline J gene supplies the remainder. Other DNA sequences in this specimen translate into the identical CDR3. The chain is built from TRBV5-1 and TRBJ1-3; D not resolved. Germline V gene sequence: CDR1 SGHRS, CDR2 YFSETQ. CDR3 size: 13 residues. Trimming shortened V by 0 bases and J by 6 bases, and 7 bases separated the two germline ends. The part of the CDR3 DNA that was read is TGCGCCAGCAGCTTGGACAGTCCAAACACC. Translated: CASSLDSPNT. The whole CDR3 reads CASSLDSPNTIYF.

On this clone: The read ends 3 residues shy of where the CDR3 ends; the end is completed using the germline J gene. The chain couples TRBV2 to TRBJ1-5; D gene unclear. The CDR3 is made up of 15 amino acids. Germline V gene data show CDR1 as SNHLY and CDR2 as FYNNEI. Trimming pared 6 bases from V and 2 bases from J, leaving 14 bases between. CDR3 residues: CASRVSAVGNQPQHF. CDR3 bases read: TGTGCCAGCAGGGTCAGTGCGGTAGGCAATCAGCCC.

Points on this clone: With the read ending 3 residues before the CDR3 end, the germline J gene is used to fill in that end. The chain recombines TRBV7-2 with TRBJ2-7; TRBD1 matches at 10 bases. The junction had 4 bases not matched to a gene; V was cut back by 5 bases and J by 6 bases. The germline gives CDR1 SGHTA, CDR2 FQGNSA. The CDR3 covers 13 residues. CDR3 sequence: CASSPRDRGEQYF. Incomplete CDR3 DNA: TGTGCCAGCAGCCCCCGGGACAGGGGCGAG. The full variable domain, with the rest looked up from reference TRBV7-2 and TRBJ2-7, is GAGVSQSPSNKVTEKGKDVELRCDPISGHTALYWYRQSLGQGLEFLIYFQGNSAPDKSGLPSDRFSAERTGGSVSTLTIQRTQQEDSAVYLCASSPRDRGEQYFGPGTRLTVT.

Concerning this clone itself: The read is 3 residues too short to cover the CDR3 end, so that end is filled in from the germline J gene. The chain uses TRBV7-9 and TRBJ1-4; 8 nucleotides align to TRBD1. The CDR3 extends over 15 amino acids. With 2 bases clipped from V and 8 bases from J, the junction kept 7 bases outside the gene matches. Germline V lookup: CDR1 SEHNR, CDR2 FQNEAQ (reference sequence). The chain's CDR3 is CASSLSAGGNEKLFF. The covered CDR3 bases are TGTGCCAGCAGCTTATCGGCAGGGGGCAACGAAAAA. The whole variable domain, remainder taken from reference TRBV7-9 and TRBJ1-4, is DTGVSQNPRHKITKRGQNVTFRCDPISEHNRLYWYRQTLGQGPEFLTYFQNEAQLEKSRLLSDRFSAERPKGSFSTLEIQRTEQGDSAMYLCASSLSAGGNEKLFFGSGTQLSVL.

A remark on this clone: The observed sequence ends 3 residues before the CDR3 terminus, with the missing tail filled in from the germline J gene. The chain couples TRBV5-1 to TRBJ2-3, with TRBD2 matching over 7 bases. This CDR3 comprises 13 residues. Germline-derived CDR1 and CDR2 are SGHRS and YFSETQ. CDR3 in amino acids: CASRQTSRQTQYF. CDR3 DNA (partial): TGCGCCAGCAGACAGACTAGCAGGCAGACG.

Regarding this clone: The observed sequence ends 3 residues before the CDR3 terminus, with the missing tail filled in from the germline J gene. V gene TRBV18 combines with J gene TRBJ2-4, with D uncertain. In germline, CDR1 is KGHSH, CDR2 LQKENI. This CDR3 has 13 residues. Partial CDR3 DNA: TGTGCCAGCTCACCACCATCGCAGTCTGGT. This sequence encodes CASSPPSQSG. The CDR3 in full is CASSPPSQSGQYF.

To note about this clone: The CDR3 extends 3 residues past the end of the read, so its final part is completed from the germline J gene. The chain couples TRBV20-1 to TRBJ2-1; 8 nucleotides line up with TRBD1. This CDR3 contains 15 residues. The germline CDR1 and CDR2 sequences are DFQATT and SNEGSKA (reference sequence). J gave up 3 bases and V 6 bases, and 10 bases lay outside the gene matches. This chain's CDR3 is CSAAPPTGVYNEQFF. CDR3 DNA (partial): TGCAGTGCCGCGCCTCCGACAGGGGTCTACAATGAG.

CDR3 protein: CASSEGQGTYDYTF. Partial CDR3 DNA: TGTGCCAGCAGTGAAGGACAGGGAACCTACGAC. This sequence joins TRBV6-1 and TRBJ1-2, with 7 bases that match TRBD1. Read coverage stops 3 residues before the CDR3 terminus; the germline J gene supplies the remainder. The CDR3 is 14 residues long. The germline V gene has CDR1 MNHNS and CDR2 SASEGT.

On this clone itself: The read ends 3 residues early relative to the CDR3; the germline J gene fills the gap. This chain connects TRBV19 to TRBJ1-2; the match to TRBD1 covers 10 bases. Germline assignment: CDR1 LNHDA and CDR2 SQIVND (reference sequence). CDR3 length equals 16 residues. J gave up 5 bases and V 3 bases, and 9 bases lay outside the gene matches. CDR3 DNA, as far as it was read: TGTGCCAGTAGTATCCCGTCCGGGACAGGGGTATATGGC. Protein sequence: CASSIPSGTGVYG. The entire CDR3 reads CASSIPSGTGVYGYTF. The variable domain in full, with the rest retrieved from reference TRBV19 and TRBJ1-2, is DGGITQSPKYLFRKEGQNVTLSCEQNLNHDAMYWYRQDPGQGLRLIYYSQIVNDFQKGDIAEGYSVSREKKESFPLTVTSAQKNPTAFYLCASSIPSGTGVYGYTFGSGTRLTVV.

With regard to this clone: Mismatch with germline at one junction end may stem from a read error. The read gets to within 3 residues of the CDR3 end, and the germline J gene fills in the rest. The chain employs TRBV7-6 and TRBJ2-2, with 9 bases identical to TRBD1. Germline V CDR1 and CDR2: SGHVS, FNYEAQ. CDR3 length: 15 amino acids. CDR3: CASSLGGTGTEELFF. The CDR3 bases that were read are TGTGCCAGCAGCTTAGGGGGGACAGGGACCGAGGAG.

On this clone itself: Read sequence stops 3 residues before the CDR3 end, and the germline J gene provides the missing end. The rearrangement links TRBV20-1 to TRBJ1-6; no definite D call. CDR1 is DFQATT, CDR2 SNEGSKA, per germline (reference sequence). The CDR3 is 13 amino acids. The V and J ends lost 4 bases and 5 bases respectively, with 9 bases between them. The covered CDR3 bases are TGCAGTGCTACGACACTTCATAATTCACCC. It codes for CSATTLHNSP. From start to end, the CDR3 is CSATTLHNSPLHF.

In regard to this clone: The read ends 3 residues before the CDR3 terminus; that terminus is restored from the germline J gene. The chain joins TRBV4-1 to TRBJ1-1; 9 bases agree with TRBD1. Germline values: CDR1 MGHRA, CDR2 YSYEKL. V was pared by 3 bases and J by 4 bases, with 6 bases of the junction left unmatched. This CDR3 is built from 15 residues. Incomplete CDR3 DNA: TGCGCCAGCAGCCAGGGACAGGGCGCGGGCACTGAA. This sequence encodes CASSQGQGAGTE. The CDR3 as a whole reads CASSQGQGAGTEAFF.

As to this clone: The read halts 3 residues ahead of the CDR3 end, with the missing end drawn from the germline J gene. The V call is TRBV30, the J call TRBJ2-6, with 8 bases identical to TRBD2. Germline V gene data show CDR1 as GTSNPN and CDR2 as SVGIG (reference sequence). The V and J ends lost 7 bases and 2 bases, in that order; junction bases with no gene match: 7. There are 15 residues in the CDR3. The sequenced CDR3 bases are TGTGCCTTGATCCCGGGGGGGGCTGGGGCCAACGTC. Its protein product is CALIPGGAGANV. The whole CDR3 is CALIPGGAGANVLTF.

As for this clone: The read falls 3 residues short of the CDR3 end, and the missing part is taken from the germline J gene. V is TRBV20-1 and J is TRBJ2-1, with 7 bases identical to TRBD1. The CDR3 contains 11 residues. From germline, CDR1 is DFQATT and CDR2 SNEGSKA (reference sequence). Unmatched junction bases numbered 4, after V lost 6 bases and J lost 8 bases. The sequenced CDR3 bases are TGCAGTGCGACAACAGGGGATGAG. This sequence encodes CSATTGDE. Given in full, the CDR3 is CSATTGDEQFF.

Concerning this clone: Mismatch with germline at one junction end may stem from a read error. The sequence runs out 3 residues before the end of the CDR3; the remainder is reconstructed from the germline J gene. The rearrangement links TRBV5-1 to TRBJ1-2; no clear D gene. This CDR3 contains 12 residues. Germline lookup yields CDR1 SGHRS and CDR2 YFSETQ. Incomplete CDR3 DNA: TGCGCCAGCAGCCAGGAAAGCTATGTC. Its translation is CASSQESYV. The CDR3 reads in full as CASSQESYVYTF.

About this clone: The sequenced fragment ends 3 residues before the CDR3 boundary, so the rest is inferred from the germline J gene. The J gene is TRBJ1-4, the V gene TRBV30; 8 nucleotides line up with TRBD1. CDR1 is GTSNPN, CDR2 SVGIG, per germline (reference sequence). The CDR3 spans 13 residues. With 5 bases clipped from V and 5 bases from J, the junction kept 4 bases outside the gene matches. The CDR3 bases that were read are TGTGCCTGGGCAGGGGGCTTAAATGAAAAA. Amino acid sequence: CAWAGGLNEK. The complete CDR3 protein is CAWAGGLNEKLFF.